This T cell receptor (beta chain) is drawn from a study of radiotherapy plus CTLA-4 blockade in lung cancer. From germline, CDR1 is MNHEY and CDR2 SVGAGI. CDR3 length equals 16 residues. V gave up 3 bases and J gave up 2 bases, with 15 bases separating them. Generated by immunoSEQ multiplex PCR, the TCRdb table keeps only in-frame clones and is missing some. In the table there are about 73,000 clones, 80% to 90% of which are singletons. The source is a human donor with non-small cell lung cancer that progressed on radiotherapy plus ipilimumab. The starting material was peripheral blood, obtained from a patient treated with radiotherapy plus ipilimumab. The chain uses TRBV6-5 and TRBJ2-3; D gene ambiguous. CDR3 region: CASSYDVWGITDTQYF. The CDR3 bases are TGTGCCAGCAGTTATGATGTATGGGGAATCACAGATACGCAGTATTTT.